This TCR beta chain derives from a study of OX40 agonist ivuxolimab in advanced cancers. Study in general: Participants averaged roughly 60 years of age (range about 23 to 79) and were roughly 83% male. Partial responses were seen in three patients, one with hepatocellular carcinoma and two with cutaneous melanoma.

Findings and limits, study-wide: More expanded clones were found, on average, in CD8+ than in CD4+ T cells.

CDR3 length equals 15 residues. After removal of 4 bases from V and 0 bases from J, the junction contained 0 bases not matched to a gene. Germline V gives CDR1 SGHAT, CDR2 FQDESV (reference sequence). Sequencing used immunoSEQ multiplex PCR; TCRdb keeps in-frame clones, though not all of them. Among roughly 60,000 clones listed, roughly 84% were seen once. About this clone itself: Its specificity is unknown.

This chain joins TRBV11-1 and TRBJ2-2; TRBD2 agrees at 9 bases. Sequences were derived from CD4+ or CD8+ T cells sorted from blood, sampled in a trial of the OX40 agonist ivuxolimab. The sequence came from an adult with an advanced solid tumor such as melanoma, head and neck, liver or kidney cancer. The CDR3 coding sequence is TGTGCCAGCAGCTGGACTAGCGCGAACACCGGGGAGCTGTTTTTT. This codes for CASSWTSANTGELFF. The entire variable domain, with the rest obtained from reference TRBV11-1 and TRBJ2-2, is as follows: EAEVAQSPRYKITEKSQAVAFWCDPISGHATLYWYRQILGQGPELLVQFQDESVVDDSQLPKDRFSAERLKGVDSTLKIQPAELGDSAMYLCASSWTSANTGELFFGEGSRLTVL.